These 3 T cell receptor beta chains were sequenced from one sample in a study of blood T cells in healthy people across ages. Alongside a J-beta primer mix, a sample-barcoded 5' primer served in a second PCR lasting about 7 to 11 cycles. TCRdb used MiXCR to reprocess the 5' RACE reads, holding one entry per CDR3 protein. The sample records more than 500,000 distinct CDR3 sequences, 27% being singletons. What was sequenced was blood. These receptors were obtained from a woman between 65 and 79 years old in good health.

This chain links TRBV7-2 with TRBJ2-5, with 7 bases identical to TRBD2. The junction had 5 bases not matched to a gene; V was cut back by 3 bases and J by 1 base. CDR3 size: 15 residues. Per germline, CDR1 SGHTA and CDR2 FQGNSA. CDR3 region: CASSFGGGLQETQYF. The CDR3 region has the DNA TGTGCCAGCAGCTTTGGGGGGGGACTCCAAGAGACCCAGTACTTC.

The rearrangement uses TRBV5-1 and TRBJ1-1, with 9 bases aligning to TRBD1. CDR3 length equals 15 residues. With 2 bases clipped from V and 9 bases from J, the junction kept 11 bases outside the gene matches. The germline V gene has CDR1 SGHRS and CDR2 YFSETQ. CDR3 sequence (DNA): TGCGCCAGCAGCTTACAGGGGGCGCAGGTAGAAAAAGCTTTCTTT. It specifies CASSLQGAQVEKAFF.

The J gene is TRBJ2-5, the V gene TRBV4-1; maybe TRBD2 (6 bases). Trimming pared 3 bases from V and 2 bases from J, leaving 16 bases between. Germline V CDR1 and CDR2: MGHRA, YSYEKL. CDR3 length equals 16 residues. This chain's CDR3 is CASSHAGRPQQETQYF. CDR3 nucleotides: TGCGCCAGCAGCCATGCGGGACGGCCTCAACAAGAGACCCAGTACTTC.